These 22 T cell receptor beta chains were all obtained from the same sample, sequenced in a study of vaccination effects on CD4 cells after COVID-19 (dated 2022 in TCRdb). These receptors' antigens are unknown. To prepare the library, the immunoSEQ multiplex PCR assay was applied. The immuneACCESS repertoire file appears here via TCRdb, limited to in-frame rearrangements. These files lack a portion of the clones; in checked studies, under half of the deficit traces to unresolved V genes, and the cause of the others is not known. The sample data list tens of thousands of clones, and around two thirds of these were observed just once. The top ten constitute roughly 1.4% of the sample. To identify antigen-specific CD4+ T cell clonotypes by their expansion, the ViraFEST assay first stimulated PBMC with viral peptide pools and then applied TCR sequencing. After approximately eleven days of culture, CD4+ T cells were isolated with the EasySep CD4+ T cell isolation kit. Participants received two doses of either the BNT162b2 or the mRNA-1273 mRNA SARS-CoV-2 vaccine.

The specimen comprised CD4+ T cells from PBMCs cultured with HCoV-229E spike peptides, sampled after COVID-19 vaccination. The cell subset or site label on this specimen signifies: HCoV-229E spike overlapping peptide pool stimulation. The receptors here all came from a human donor who received a COVID-19 vaccine.

The rearrangement uses TRBV3-1 (or the pseudogene TRBV3-2) and TRBJ2-5; 9 bases match TRBD1. The CDR3 is made up of 15 amino acids. Trimming cost V 4 bases and J 4 bases; bases outside gene matches: 7. Per germline, CDR1 LGHDT and CDR2 YNNKEL (reference sequence). CDR3 in DNA: TGTGCCAGCAGCCGCGGGACAGGGTGGGGAGAGACCCAGTACTTC. Protein sequence: CASSRGTGWGETQYF.

The sample holds a few counts of this clone. This chain connects TRBV19 to TRBJ1-3, with 7 bases matching TRBD1. The V gene end was trimmed by 5 bases and the J gene end by 0 bases; junction bases not matched to a gene: 7. The CDR3 extends over 16 amino acids. CDR1 and CDR2 from the germline V gene are LNHDA and SQIVND (reference sequence). The DNA of the CDR3 is TGTGCCAGTAGTCAGGGGGGACTCCTCTCTGGAAACACCATATATTTT. Translation: CASSQGGLLSGNTIYF.

V is TRBV24-1 and J is TRBJ2-5; TRBD1 matches 8 bases. The junction had 3 bases not matched to a gene; V was cut back by 2 bases and J by 2 bases. There are 15 residues in the CDR3. The V gene's germline CDR1 is KGHDR and CDR2 SFDVKD. The CDR3 DNA sequence: TGTGCCACCAGTGATTACCGGACAGGGCAAGAGACCCAGTACTTC. Translated: CATSDYRTGQETQYF.

The chain combines TRBV12-3 or TRBV12-4 with TRBJ1-4; D is perhaps TRBD1 (5 bases). Deletions cut 6 bases from V and 8 bases from J, with 13 bases between. This CDR3 is built from 13 residues. In nucleotides, the CDR3 is TGTGCCAGCAGGGTCTGGGGGAGGGAAAAACTGTTTTTT. This gives the protein CASRVWGREKLFF.

The chain carries TRBV7-2 and TRBJ2-1; tentative D call: TRBD1 (5 bases). V dropped 1 base and J dropped 8 bases, with 15 bases sitting between them. Germline CDR1 and CDR2: SGHTA and FQGNSA. The CDR3 consists of 15 residues. The CDR3 DNA is TGTGCCAGCAGCTTAGTGTGGGGCAGTTCCCATGAGCAGTTCTTC. Protein product: CASSLVWGSSHEQFF.

The rearrangement joins TRBV9 to TRBJ2-2, with D perhaps assigned TRBD1 or TRBD2 (6 bases each). This CDR3 is built from 15 residues. The germline CDR1 and CDR2 sequences are SGDLS and YYNGEE. Trimming took 0 bases from V and 6 from J, leaving 12 bases between them. CDR3 DNA: TGTGCCAGCAGCGTAGATGGGGGGCAGCCCGGGGAGCTGTTTTTT. This sequence encodes CASSVDGGQPGELFF.

The V call is TRBV30, the J call TRBJ2-6, with D unresolved. The CDR3 runs 15 residues. The V and J ends lost 2 bases and 0 bases respectively, with 8 bases between them. Germline CDR1 reads GTSNPN; CDR2 reads SVGIG (reference sequence). Written as DNA, the CDR3 is TGTGCCTGGAGTCCTGTGTTCTCTGGGGCCAACGTCCTGACTTTC. Its translation: CAWSPVFSGANVLTF.

The CDR3 DNA sequence: TGTGCCAGCAGCCTTCGCTCTCGACGACAGGGGAAAGAGACCCAGTACTTC. It translates to CASSLRSRRQGKETQYF. V and J are TRBV7-2 and TRBJ2-5, with 8 bases aligning to TRBD1. The CDR3 length is 17 residues. V lost 5 bases to trimming and J lost 3 bases; unmatched junction nucleotides: 14. CDR1 SGHTA and CDR2 FQGNSA come from the germline V gene.

The gene calls are TRBV7-2 and TRBJ2-3, with D unclear. Per the germline V gene, CDR1 is SGHTA and CDR2 is FQGNSA. V was cut by 2 bases and J by 2 bases, with 8 bases left in between. The length of the CDR3 is 14 residues. The DNA of the CDR3 is TGTGCCAGCAGCTTATTTGGACCCACAGATACGCAGTATTTT. It is translated as CASSLFGPTDTQYF.

The chain links TRBV4-1 to TRBJ2-3, with 9 bases that match TRBD2. Germline V gives CDR1 MGHRA, CDR2 YSYEKL. The CDR3 loop spans 20 amino acids. J lost 5 bases, V lost 3 bases, and 21 bases had no gene match. The CDR3 DNA is TGCGCCAGCAGCCAGATTCCCATCCTCGAGGGGCGGGGGGGCAGAGATACGCAGTATTTT. Translated: CASSQIPILEGRGGRDTQYF.

The V and J genes are TRBV6-5 and TRBJ2-5, with D unclear. Trimming took 0 bases from V and 9 from J, leaving 14 bases between them. Germline lookup yields CDR1 MNHEY and CDR2 SVGAGI. The CDR3 contains 14 residues. CDR3 sequence reads: CASSYSHGEVAQYF. The CDR3 nucleotides are TGTGCCAGCAGTTACTCCCATGGCGAGGTGGCCCAGTACTTC.

The chain carries TRBV5-4 and TRBJ2-1; the D gene is possibly TRBD2 (5 bases). CDR1 is SGHNT and CDR2 is YYREEE in the germline V gene (reference sequence). The V gene lost 1 base and the J gene lost 7 bases, with 12 bases spanning the gap. The CDR3 loop spans 14 amino acids. The CDR3 DNA is TGTGCCAGCAGCTTGAACGGGATGACAAATGAGCAGTTCTTC. Its translation: CASSLNGMTNEQFF.

This chain uses TRBV19 with TRBJ2-7; possibly TRBD1 for D (6 bases). V was trimmed by 10 bases and J by 2 bases, leaving 15 bases between them. Per germline, CDR1 LNHDA and CDR2 SQIVND (reference sequence). The CDR3 spans 13 residues. CDR3 amino acids: CANLKGQTYEQYV. Here the CDR3 DNA reads TGTGCCAACCTAAAAGGACAGACCTACGAGCAGTACGTC.

The chain couples TRBV11-1 to TRBJ1-5; D unresolved. V was trimmed by 4 bases and J by 4 bases, leaving 8 bases between them. This CDR3 has 13 amino acids. Looked up from germline, CDR1 is SGHAT and CDR2 is FQDESV (reference sequence). CDR3 DNA: TGTGCCAGCAGCTCCGACGGGAATCAGCCCCAGCATTTT. Its protein is CASSSDGNQPQHF. Combining the CDR3 with reference TRBV11-1 and TRBJ1-5 gives the whole variable domain EAEVAQSPRYKITEKSQAVAFWCDPISGHATLYWYRQILGQGPELLVQFQDESVVDDSQLPKDRFSAERLKGVDSTLKIQPAELGDSAMYLCASSSDGNQPQHFGDGTRLSIL.

The chain combines TRBV28 with TRBJ1-2, with D perhaps matching TRBD1 (5 bases). V shed 3 bases and J shed 8 bases, with 16 bases lying between them. This CDR3 is 14 amino acids long. Looked up from germline, CDR1 is MDHEN and CDR2 is SYDVKM. The CDR3 nucleotides read TGTGCCAGCAGTTTGTGGCAGGGAGATCGGGGCTACACCTTC. Protein: CASSLWQGDRGYTF.

Points on this clone: A junction end diverges from the germline sequence, so it may reflect a read error. The CDR3 region is CGTGSKGLTEAFF. Here the CDR3 DNA reads TGCGGGACAGGGTCCAAGGGGCTCACTGAAGCTTTCTTT. The chain recombines TRBV6-5 with TRBJ1-1; 9 bases line up with TRBD1. The CDR3 runs to 13 residues. The germline gives CDR1 MNHEY, CDR2 SVGAGI.

In this sample, this clone turned up once. This chain connects TRBV7-7 to TRBJ1-1; no clear D. This CDR3 contains 13 residues. The ends were cut back, 4 bases at V and 2 bases at J, with 8 bases in the middle. Germline CDR1 reads SSHAT; CDR2 reads FNYEAQ (reference sequence). CDR3 coding DNA: TGTGCCAGCAGCTCCAGTGAAAACACTGAAGCTTTCTTT. Its translation: CASSSSENTEAFF.

V is TRBV7-9 and J is TRBJ1-2; 7 nucleotides agree with TRBD1. This CDR3 is built from 14 residues. The germline gives CDR1 SEHNR, CDR2 FQNEAQ (reference sequence). Losses at the gene ends were 1 base for V and 5 bases for J; bases not matched to a gene: 4. The CDR3 sequence: CASSLGTGEYGYTF. The CDR3 nucleotides read TGTGCCAGCAGCTTAGGGACAGGAGAGTATGGCTACACCTTC.

This chain uses TRBV19 with TRBJ1-5; no clear D gene. The V end was cut by 3 bases, the J end by 0 bases, with 12 bases between. This CDR3 contains 16 residues. Germline V CDR1 and CDR2: LNHDA, SQIVND (reference sequence). CDR3: CASSIVGGNSNQPQHF. The CDR3 DNA sequence: TGTGCCAGTAGTATCGTCGGCGGGAATAGCAATCAGCCCCAGCATTTT.

The genes are TRBV5-1 and TRBJ2-1; 9 positions match TRBD2. The CDR3 contains 14 residues. V gave up 4 bases and J gave up 6 bases; unmatched junction bases: 5. The germline V gene has CDR1 SGHRS and CDR2 YFSETQ. The CDR3 region has the DNA TGCGCCAGCAGCCCCCAGACTAGCGGCAATGAGCAGTTCTTC. This codes for CASSPQTSGNEQFF.

The V gene is TRBV6-5, the J gene TRBJ2-5; 9 positions agree with TRBD1. Germline V gene sequence: CDR1 MNHEY, CDR2 SVGAGI. With 9 bases clipped from V and 4 bases from J, the junction kept 12 bases outside the gene matches. The CDR3 is 15 residues long. Written as DNA, the CDR3 is TGTGCCAGTCAATGGGGACAGGGTTTTTCAGAGACCCAGTACTTC. Translating gives CASQWGQGFSETQYF.

This chain connects TRBV18 to TRBJ1-5; D not resolved. The length of the CDR3 is 16 residues. The V end lost 4 bases, the J end lost 2 bases, and 15 bases lay between the germline ends. Germline CDR1 and CDR2: KGHSH and LQKENI. CDR3 nucleotides: TGTGCCAGCTCACTGCGGAGCGTTTCGGGCAATCAGCCCCAGCATTTT. Its protein is CASSLRSVSGNQPQHF.